The 15 T cell receptor beta chains reported below all come from one sample, sequenced in a study of Graves' ophthalmopathy and Graves' hyperthyroidism. The authors amplified TCR beta CDR3 regions, and they did so from RNA transcripts for repertoire sequencing. First-round RT-PCR employed HTBI primers, with a second-round multiplex PCR after it. TCRdb re-analysed the multiplex PCR reads in MiXCR, keeping a single row per CDR3 protein. The sample includes 400,000 or so distinct CDR3 sequences, roughly 15% of them seen just once. Sequencing was performed on peripheral blood. The receptors here all came from a woman aged 18-29 years with stable Graves' hyperthyroidism.

This clonotype has at least ten counts. The chain joins TRBV7-2 to TRBJ2-5, with D tentatively TRBD1 or TRBD2 (5 bases each). The V end lost 6 bases, the J end lost 9 bases, and 17 bases lay between the germline ends. This CDR3 has 13 residues. Germline assignment: CDR1 SGHTA and CDR2 FQGNSA. CDR3 sequence: CASSQGTRRSQYF. DNA for the CDR3: TGTGCCAGCAGTCAAGGGACCCGAAGATCCCAGTACTTC. The full variable domain, rest sourced from reference TRBV7-2 and TRBJ2-5, is GAGVSQSPSNKVTEKGKDVELRCDPISGHTALYWYRQSLGQGLEFLIYFQGNSAPDKSGLPSDRFSAERTGGSVSTLTIQRTQQEDSAVYLCASSQGTRRSQYFGPGTRLLVL.

This clonotype was picked up many times. This chain joins TRBV20-1 and TRBJ1-1; weak D call: TRBD1 (6 bases). V lost 0 bases and J lost 5, with 13 bases in between. This CDR3 contains 14 residues. CDR1 DFQATT and CDR2 SNEGSKA come from the germline V gene (reference sequence). CDR3 DNA sequence: TGCAGTGCTAGAGATGGGGGGCGCCTAACTGAAGCTTTCTTT. Translation gives CSARDGGRLTEAFF.

This clonotype occurred a few times. A junction boundary mismatches the germline segment, possibly from a read error. The rearrangement joins TRBV19 to TRBJ2-4, with D maybe TRBD2 (6 bases). Germline V gene data show CDR1 as LNHDA and CDR2 as SQIVND (reference sequence). This CDR3 region has 16 residues. CDR3 in amino acids: CASRSGTALAKNIKYF. The DNA of the CDR3 is TGTGCCAGTCGATCGGGCACTGCACTAGCCAAAAACATTAAGTACTTC.

The genes are TRBV2 and TRBJ1-1, with D maybe TRBD1 (5 bases). The V gene lost 6 bases and the J gene lost 5 bases, with 13 bases spanning the gap. The CDR3 runs to 13 residues. Germline lookup yields CDR1 SNHLY and CDR2 FYNNEI. CDR3 region: CASRAGWGTEAFF. CDR3 in DNA: TGTGCCAGCAGGGCAGGGTGGGGGACTGAAGCTTTCTTT. Drawing the rest from reference TRBV2 and TRBJ1-1, the complete variable domain is EPEVTQTPSHQVTQMGQEVILRCVPISNHLYFYWYRQILGQKVEFLVSFYNNEISEKSEIFDDQFSVERPDGSNFTLKIRSTKLEDSAMYFCASRAGWGTEAFFGQGTRLTVV.

The rearrangement joins TRBV29-1 to TRBJ2-2; weak D call: TRBD2 (6 bases). CDR1 and CDR2 from the germline V gene are SQVTM and ANQGSEA. Trimming pared 4 bases from V and 4 bases from J, leaving 19 bases between. This CDR3 is built from 16 residues. Written as DNA, the CDR3 is TGCAGCGTTGCAGACCCTGGGACTCGAACCACCGGGGAGCTGTTTTTT. This gives the protein CSVADPGTRTTGELFF.

The chain is built from TRBV29-1 and TRBJ2-7; 7 nucleotides line up with TRBD1. The length of the CDR3 is 13 residues. Germline V gives CDR1 SQVTM, CDR2 ANQGSEA. After removal of 4 bases from V and 1 base from J, the junction contained 4 bases not matched to a gene. The CDR3 is CSVGQGESYEQYF. The DNA of the CDR3 is TGCAGCGTTGGACAGGGAGAGTCCTACGAGCAGTACTTC.

As for this clonotype: A read error may explain this, as a much larger clone is one base away. The chain links TRBV20-1 to TRBJ2-7; either TRBD1 or TRBD2 may fit D (5 bases each). The germline V and J ends were trimmed by 3 bases and 5 bases, with 11 bases remaining between them. Germline CDR1 DFQATT, CDR2 SNEGSKA (reference sequence). The CDR3 has 12 residues. CDR3 sequence (DNA): TGCAGTGCTAGCCGGGGCCCCCACGAGCAGTACTTC. Protein product: CSASRGPHEQYF.

This clonotype showed up many times. The chain joins TRBV28 to TRBJ2-4; D may be TRBD2 (5 bases). The CDR3 has 15 amino acids. Trimming cost V 5 bases and J 9 bases, with 20 bases left between them. Germline CDR1 MDHEN, CDR2 SYDVKM. The CDR3 sequence: CASSQEGRSFSIQYF. CDR3 DNA: TGTGCCAGCAGTCAAGAGGGCCGTTCGTTTAGCATTCAGTACTTC. The full variable domain, in which reference TRBV28 and TRBJ2-4 provide the parts outside the CDR3, is DVKVTQSSRYLVKRTGEKVFLECVQDMDHENMFWYRQDPGLGLRLIYFSYDVKMKEKGDIPEGYSVSREKKERFSLILESASTNQTSMYLCASSQEGRSFSIQYFGAGTRLSVL.

The chain employs TRBV12-3 or TRBV12-4 and TRBJ2-2; TRBD2 agrees at 13 bases. The CDR3 covers 15 residues. Trimming took 10 bases from V and 4 from J; bases not matched to a gene: 6. The CDR3 DNA sequence: TGTGCCATCAGGCGGACTAGCGGGGGCACCGGGGAGCTGTTTTTT. This sequence encodes CAIRRTSGGTGELFF.

With regard to this clonotype: It may be a read error: a sequence one base away is much more abundant. This chain connects TRBV20-1 to TRBJ1-1, with 7 bases matching TRBD1. The CDR3 runs 14 residues. Germline CDR1 and CDR2: DFQATT and SNEGSKA (reference sequence). CDR3 coding DNA: TGCATTGCTAGACCAGGGGGGATGAACACTGAAGCTTTCTTT. It yields the protein CIARPGGMNTEAFF.

This clonotype appeared many times. The chain joins TRBV6-2 or TRBV6-3 to TRBJ1-1; maybe TRBD1 (5 bases). V lost 0 bases, J lost 4 bases, and 12 bases lay in between. Germline CDR1 MNHEY, CDR2 SVGEGT. This CDR3 spans 15 amino acids. The CDR3 region is CASSYSPGRGTEAFF. The CDR3 DNA is TGTGCCAGCAGTTACTCGCCGGGAAGGGGCACTGAAGCTTTCTTT.

This clonotype was picked up many times. This sequence joins TRBV7-9 and TRBJ1-1, with 8 bases aligning to TRBD1. The CDR3 spans 15 residues. The V and J ends lost 5 bases and 7 bases, in that order; junction bases with no gene match: 12. CDR1 and CDR2 from the germline V gene are SEHNR and FQNEAQ (reference sequence). The CDR3 coding sequence is TGTGCCAGCAGCCCTATTCGGGGCAGGGGGCGTGAAGCTTTCTTT. It yields the protein CASSPIRGRGREAFF.

This clonotype was recorded at least ten times. V usage is TRBV9 and J usage is TRBJ1-6; perhaps TRBD1 as D (6 bases). Trimming took 7 bases from V and 10 from J, leaving 12 bases between them. Germline loops: CDR1 SGDLS, CDR2 YYNGEE. The CDR3 contains 12 residues. CDR3 sequence reads: CASGGGRSPLHF. CDR3 DNA: TGTGCCAGCGGGGGGGGCCGGTCACCCCTCCACTTT.

This clonotype has ten or more counts. This chain connects TRBV12-3 or TRBV12-4 to TRBJ2-7; TRBD1 matches at 7 bases. The CDR3 consists of 12 residues. V dropped 5 bases and J dropped 6; count of bases not matched to a gene: 4. The CDR3 protein is CASSHTGAEQYF. CDR3 in DNA: TGTGCCAGCAGTCATACAGGGGCCGAGCAGTACTTC.

This clonotype was recorded at least ten times. The J gene is TRBJ1-2, the V gene TRBV3-1; D is undetermined. Deletions cut 1 base from V and 8 bases from J, with 14 bases between. There are 14 residues in the CDR3. Germline V CDR1 and CDR2: LGHDT, YNNKEL (reference sequence). The CDR3 region is CASSQVYQSGGYTF. The CDR3 DNA is TGTGCCAGCAGCCAAGTTTACCAGTCGGGCGGCTACACCTTC.